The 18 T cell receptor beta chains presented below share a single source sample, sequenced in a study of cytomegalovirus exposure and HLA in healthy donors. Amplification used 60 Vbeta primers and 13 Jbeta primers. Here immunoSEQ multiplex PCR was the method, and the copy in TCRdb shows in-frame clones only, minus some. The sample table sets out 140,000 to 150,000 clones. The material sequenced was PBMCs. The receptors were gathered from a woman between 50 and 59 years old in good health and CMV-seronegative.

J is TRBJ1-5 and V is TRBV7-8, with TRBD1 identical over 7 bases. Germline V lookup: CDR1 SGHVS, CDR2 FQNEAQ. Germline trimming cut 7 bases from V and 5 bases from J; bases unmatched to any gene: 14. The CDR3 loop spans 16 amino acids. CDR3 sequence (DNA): TGTGCCAGCACCCGAGAGGAGGGGGCGATTCATCAGCCCCAGCATTTT. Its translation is CASTREEGAIHQPQHF.

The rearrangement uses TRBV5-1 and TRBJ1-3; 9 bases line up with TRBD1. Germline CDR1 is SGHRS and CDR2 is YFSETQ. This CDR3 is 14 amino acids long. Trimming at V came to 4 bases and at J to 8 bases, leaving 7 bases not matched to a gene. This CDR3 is CASSLPGQGDTIYF. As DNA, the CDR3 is TGCGCCAGCAGCCTCCCGGGACAGGGTGACACCATATATTTT.

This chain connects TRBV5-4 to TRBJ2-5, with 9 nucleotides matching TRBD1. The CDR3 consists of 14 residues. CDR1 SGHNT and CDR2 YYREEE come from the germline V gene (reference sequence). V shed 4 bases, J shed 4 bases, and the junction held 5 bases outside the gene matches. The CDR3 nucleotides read TGTGCCAGCAGCCCGGGGACAGGGAGAGAGACCCAGTACTTC. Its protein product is CASSPGTGRETQYF.

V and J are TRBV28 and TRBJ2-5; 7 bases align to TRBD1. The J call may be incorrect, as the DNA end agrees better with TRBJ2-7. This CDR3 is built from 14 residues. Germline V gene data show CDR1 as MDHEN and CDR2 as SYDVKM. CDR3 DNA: TGTGCCAGCAGTTCGACAGGGATCCCCTACGAGCAGTACTTC. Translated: CASSSTGIPYEQYF.

The CDR3 loop is CASSHGQGIEAFF. In nucleotides, the CDR3 is TGTGCCAGCAGCCACGGACAGGGTATTGAAGCTTTCTTT. V is TRBV6-5 and J is TRBJ1-1, with 8 bases that match TRBD1. CDR3 length equals 13 residues. Germline lookup yields CDR1 MNHEY and CDR2 SVGAGI. Losses at the gene ends were 6 bases for V and 7 bases for J; bases not matched to a gene: 7.

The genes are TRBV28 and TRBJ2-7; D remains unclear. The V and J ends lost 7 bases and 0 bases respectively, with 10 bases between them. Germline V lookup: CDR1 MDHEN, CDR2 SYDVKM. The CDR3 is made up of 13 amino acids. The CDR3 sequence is CASNFFSSYEQYF. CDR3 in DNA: TGTGCCAGCAACTTCTTTAGCTCCTACGAGCAGTACTTC.

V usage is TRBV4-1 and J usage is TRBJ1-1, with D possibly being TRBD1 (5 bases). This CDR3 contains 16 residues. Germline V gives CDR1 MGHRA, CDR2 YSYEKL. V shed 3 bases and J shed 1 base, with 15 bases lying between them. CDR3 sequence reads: CASSHPAGGGNTEAFF. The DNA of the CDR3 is TGCGCCAGCAGCCACCCCGCCGGCGGGGGGAACACTGAAGCTTTCTTT.

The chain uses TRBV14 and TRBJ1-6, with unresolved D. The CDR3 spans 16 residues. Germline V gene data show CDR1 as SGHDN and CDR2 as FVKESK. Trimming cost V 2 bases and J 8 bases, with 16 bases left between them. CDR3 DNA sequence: TGTGCCAGCAGCCAATTTTCCCCAGCGGAGGATTCACCCCTCCACTTT. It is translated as CASSQFSPAEDSPLHF.

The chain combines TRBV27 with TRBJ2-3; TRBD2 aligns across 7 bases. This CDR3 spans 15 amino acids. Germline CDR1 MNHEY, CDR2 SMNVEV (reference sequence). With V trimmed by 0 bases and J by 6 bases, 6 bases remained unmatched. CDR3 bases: TGTGCCAGCAGTTTATCGCCGCAGGGAGGGGATACGCAGTATTTT. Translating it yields CASSLSPQGGDTQYF.

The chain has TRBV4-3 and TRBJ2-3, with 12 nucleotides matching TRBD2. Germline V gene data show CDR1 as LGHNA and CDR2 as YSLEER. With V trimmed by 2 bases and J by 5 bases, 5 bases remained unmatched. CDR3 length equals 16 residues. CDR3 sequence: CASSQSLAGGGDTQYF. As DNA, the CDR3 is TGCGCCAGCAGCCAATCCCTAGCGGGAGGGGGAGATACGCAGTATTTT.

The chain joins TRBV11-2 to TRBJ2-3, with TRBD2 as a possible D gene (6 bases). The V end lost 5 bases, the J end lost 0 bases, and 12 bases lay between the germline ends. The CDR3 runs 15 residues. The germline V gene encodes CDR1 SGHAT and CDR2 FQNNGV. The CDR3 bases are TGTGCCAGCAGCCGTACCGGGACTAGCACAGATACGCAGTATTTT. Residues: CASSRTGTSTDTQYF.

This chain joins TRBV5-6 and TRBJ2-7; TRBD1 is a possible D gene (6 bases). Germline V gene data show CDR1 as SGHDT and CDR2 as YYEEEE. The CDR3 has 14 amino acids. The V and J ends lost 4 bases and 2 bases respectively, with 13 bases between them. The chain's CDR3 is CASSGRWGPYEQYF. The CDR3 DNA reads TGTGCCAGCAGCGGCCGCTGGGGGCCCTACGAGCAGTACTTC.

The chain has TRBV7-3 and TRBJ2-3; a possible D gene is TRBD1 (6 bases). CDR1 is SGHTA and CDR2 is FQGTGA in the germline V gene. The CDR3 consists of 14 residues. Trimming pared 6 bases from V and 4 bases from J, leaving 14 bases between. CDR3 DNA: TGTGCCAGCAGTCGTACAGGGCTACCAGATACGCAGTATTTT. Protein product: CASSRTGLPDTQYF.

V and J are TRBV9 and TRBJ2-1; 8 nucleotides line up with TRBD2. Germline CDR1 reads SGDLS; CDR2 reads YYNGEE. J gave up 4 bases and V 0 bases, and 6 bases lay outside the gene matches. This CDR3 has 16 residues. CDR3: CASSVGNSGEYNEQFF. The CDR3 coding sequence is TGTGCCAGCAGCGTAGGCAATAGCGGGGAGTACAATGAGCAGTTCTTC. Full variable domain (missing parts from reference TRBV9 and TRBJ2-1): DSGVTQTPKHLITATGQRVTLRCSPRSGDLSVYWYQQSLDQGLQFLIQYYNGEERAKGNILERFSAQQFPDLHSELNLSSLELGDSALYFCASSVGNSGEYNEQFFGPGTRLTVL.

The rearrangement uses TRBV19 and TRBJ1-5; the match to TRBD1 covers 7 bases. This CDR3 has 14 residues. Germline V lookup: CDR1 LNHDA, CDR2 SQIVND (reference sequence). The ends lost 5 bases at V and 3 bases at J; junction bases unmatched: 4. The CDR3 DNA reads TGTGCCAGTAGTCCCACAGGGGTCAATCAGCCCCAGCATTTT. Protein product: CASSPTGVNQPQHF.

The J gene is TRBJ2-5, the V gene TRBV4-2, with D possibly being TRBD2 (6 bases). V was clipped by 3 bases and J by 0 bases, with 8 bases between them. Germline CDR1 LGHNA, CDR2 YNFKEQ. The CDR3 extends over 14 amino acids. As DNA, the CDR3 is TGTGCCAGCAGCCATGGGGGGTACCAAGAGACCCAGTACTTC. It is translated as CASSHGGYQETQYF.

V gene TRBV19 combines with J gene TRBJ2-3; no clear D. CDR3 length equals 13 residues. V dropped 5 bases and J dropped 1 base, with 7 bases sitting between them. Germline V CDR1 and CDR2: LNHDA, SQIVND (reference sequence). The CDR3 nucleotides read TGTGCCAGTAGTCCCCCCGGCACAGATACGCAGTATTTT. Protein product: CASSPPGTDTQYF.

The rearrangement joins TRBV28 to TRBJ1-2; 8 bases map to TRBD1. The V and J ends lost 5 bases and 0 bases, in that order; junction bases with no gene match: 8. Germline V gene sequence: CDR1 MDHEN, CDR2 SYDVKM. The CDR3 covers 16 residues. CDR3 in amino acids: CASSHYPGGPNYGYTF. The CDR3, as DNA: TGTGCCAGCAGTCACTACCCAGGGGGCCCTAACTATGGCTACACCTTC.